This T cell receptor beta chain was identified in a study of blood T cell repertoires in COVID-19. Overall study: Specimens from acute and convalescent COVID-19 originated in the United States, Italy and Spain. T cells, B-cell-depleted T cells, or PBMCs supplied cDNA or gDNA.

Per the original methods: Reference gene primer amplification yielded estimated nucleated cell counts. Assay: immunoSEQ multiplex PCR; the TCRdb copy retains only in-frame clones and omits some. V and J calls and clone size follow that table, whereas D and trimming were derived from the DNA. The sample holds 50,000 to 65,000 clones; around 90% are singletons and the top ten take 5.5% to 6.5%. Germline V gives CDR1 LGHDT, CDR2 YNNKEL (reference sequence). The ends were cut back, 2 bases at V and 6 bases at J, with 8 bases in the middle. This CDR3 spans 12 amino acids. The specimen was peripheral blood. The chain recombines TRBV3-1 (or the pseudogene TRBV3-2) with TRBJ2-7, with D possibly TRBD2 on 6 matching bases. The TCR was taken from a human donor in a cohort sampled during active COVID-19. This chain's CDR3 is CASSQTSFEQYF. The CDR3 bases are TGTGCCAGCAGCCAAACTAGCTTCGAGCAGTACTTC.